This T cell receptor beta chain was recovered during a study of naive and memory T cell subsets. Study results and caveats: Findings for naive and memory subsets could not be checked against ground truth. Clonotypes are single alpha or beta chains, not paired receptors. Especially in CD8 cells, naive repertoires contained a few larger clonotypes, possibly CD45RA-re-expressing memory cells. Naive and memory subsets had different power law exponents for TCR abundance.

Unmatched junction bases numbered 3, after V lost 4 bases and J lost 0 bases. The CDR3 is 14 residues long. The germline V gene has CDR1 SGHRS and CDR2 YFSETQ. An equimolar mix of two oligonucleotides served as the beta constant-region primer for TRBC1 and TRBC2. The ligated cDNA underwent four PCR rounds using SP2 and nested alpha and beta constant-region primers. TCRdb reprocessed the UMI-ligation and nested PCR reads via MiXCR and lists one record per CDR3 protein. The table has roughly 92,000 distinct CDR3 sequences, roughly 12% seen once. Overnight CMV lysate stimulation of fresh PBMCs defined donor CMV status by CD4+ IFNgamma. About this clonotype: Antigen unknown.

Specimen: naive CD4+ T cells from blood. This TCR came from a human donor in good health. The chain employs TRBV5-1 and TRBJ1-2; 7 nucleotides agree with TRBD1. The CDR3 loop is CASSTDRANYGYTF. Here the CDR3 DNA reads TGCGCCAGCAGCACCGACAGGGCTAACTATGGCTACACCTTC.